Listed below are T cell receptor beta chains from one sample, sequenced in a study of T cell responses to AZD1222 COVID-19 vaccine. Profiled with immunoSEQ multiplex PCR; TCRdb holds only in-frame clones, not every one. The sample has around 65,000 clones; about four fifths are singletons. This specimen consisted of peripheral blood, obtained 28 days after the second AZD1222 dose. The receptors here all came from an adult who received the AZD1222 COVID-19 vaccine. Both conserved end residues are part of each CDR3. Fields, in order: CDR3 length, V gene, J gene, CDR3 protein.

cdr3_length: 15
v_call: TRBV28
j_call: TRBJ1-2
cdr3_aa: CASSLSPKLNYGYTF

cdr3_length: 13
v_call: TRBV5-1
j_call: TRBJ2-3
cdr3_aa: CASSMDSTDTQYF

cdr3_length: 11
v_call: TRBV28
j_call: TRBJ1-4
cdr3_aa: CASSLGEKLFF

cdr3_length: 13
v_call: TRBV27
j_call: TRBJ2-7
cdr3_aa: CASSLGTQYEQYF

cdr3_length: 16
v_call: TRBV7-6
j_call: TRBJ2-6
cdr3_aa: CASSLQASSGANVLTF

cdr3_length: 15
v_call: TRBV28
j_call: TRBJ2-1
cdr3_aa: CASSSGTRESNEQFF

cdr3_length: 14
v_call: TRBV6-1
j_call: TRBJ1-1
cdr3_aa: CASSEYGADTEAFF

cdr3_length: 12
v_call: TRBV5-8
j_call: TRBJ1-6
cdr3_aa: CASSSPAAPLHF

cdr3_length: 13
v_call: TRBV11-3
j_call: TRBJ2-1
cdr3_aa: CASSLKGLDEQFF

cdr3_length: 14
v_call: TRBV2
j_call: TRBJ1-6
cdr3_aa: CASRVGTANSPLHF

cdr3_length: 12
v_call: TRBV12-3/TRBV12-4
j_call: TRBJ1-2
cdr3_aa: CASRHPGGGYTF

cdr3_length: 14
v_call: TRBV29-1
j_call: TRBJ2-3
cdr3_aa: CSTAGTHFTDTQYF

cdr3_length: 16
v_call: TRBV28
j_call: TRBJ2-1
cdr3_aa: CASSSSRAGEKNEQFF

cdr3_length: 15
v_call: TRBV6-5
j_call: TRBJ2-3
cdr3_aa: CASSLQGLYTDTQYF

cdr3_length: 16
v_call: TRBV27
j_call: TRBJ2-1
cdr3_aa: CASSPFAGGGNNEQFF

cdr3_length: 15
v_call: TRBV5-6
j_call: TRBJ2-1
cdr3_aa: CASSLVAGGPAEQFF

cdr3_length: 14
v_call: TRBV15
j_call: TRBJ1-4
cdr3_aa: CATSRDRVGEKLFF

cdr3_length: 15
v_call: TRBV19
j_call: TRBJ1-2
cdr3_aa: CASSLRGQGNYGYTF

cdr3_length: 15
v_call: TRBV27
j_call: TRBJ1-2
cdr3_aa: CASSPWTGANYGYTF

cdr3_length: 17
v_call: TRBV7-3
j_call: TRBJ2-4
cdr3_aa: CARGSFEDGKRVNIQYF

cdr3_length: 16
v_call: TRBV18
j_call: TRBJ1-2
cdr3_aa: CASSLGGTGGNYGYTF

cdr3_length: 14
v_call: TRBV5-8
j_call: TRBJ2-7
cdr3_aa: CASSLRQGRIEQYF

cdr3_length: 18
v_call: TRBV4-3
j_call: TRBJ2-4
cdr3_aa: CASSQESSGGGGADIQYF

cdr3_length: 14
v_call: TRBV30
j_call: TRBJ1-5
cdr3_aa: CAWSLTGARQPQHF

cdr3_length: 18
v_call: TRBV15
j_call: TRBJ2-6
cdr3_aa: CATSSARDSVSGANVLTF

cdr3_length: 14
v_call: TRBV11-1
j_call: TRBJ1-3
cdr3_aa: CASSFEDSGNTIYF

cdr3_length: 14
v_call: TRBV28
j_call: TRBJ2-2
cdr3_aa: CASIGGGNTGELFF

cdr3_length: 21
v_call: TRBV4-1
j_call: TRBJ2-4
cdr3_aa: CASSQDLIRAGGGNSKNIQYF

cdr3_length: 12
v_call: TRBV30
j_call: TRBJ1-1
cdr3_aa: CAWQARSTEAFF

cdr3_length: 15
v_call: TRBV4-2
j_call: TRBJ1-2
cdr3_aa: CASSQVTGTHYGYTF

cdr3_length: 13
v_call: TRBV5-8
j_call: TRBJ2-7
cdr3_aa: CASSPPPAPEQYF

cdr3_length: 16
v_call: TRBV19
j_call: TRBJ2-3
cdr3_aa: CASSIWGSASTDTQYF

cdr3_length: 15
v_call: TRBV15
j_call: TRBJ2-1
cdr3_aa: CATSRTLDGYNEQFF

cdr3_length: 11
v_call: TRBV19
j_call: TRBJ2-1
cdr3_aa: CASSTSVEQFF

cdr3_length: 13
v_call: TRBV28
j_call: TRBJ2-7
cdr3_aa: CASKYRGAYEQYF

cdr3_length: 18
v_call: TRBV28
j_call: TRBJ2-6
cdr3_aa: CASSLRGQGYSGANVLTF

cdr3_length: 14
v_call: TRBV27
j_call: TRBJ2-1
cdr3_aa: CATRGTGSYNEQFF

cdr3_length: 13
v_call: TRBV12-5
j_call: TRBJ2-3
cdr3_aa: CASGQRNTDTQYF

cdr3_length: 13
v_call: TRBV27
j_call: TRBJ1-2
cdr3_aa: CASSFTDGRGYTF

cdr3_length: 13
v_call: TRBV30
j_call: TRBJ2-7
cdr3_aa: CAWSSGQFYEQYF

cdr3_length: 15
v_call: TRBV5-5
j_call: TRBJ2-2
cdr3_aa: CASRQTSGRAGELFF

cdr3_length: 16
v_call: TRBV4-3
j_call: TRBJ1-5
cdr3_aa: CASSQEWDGSNQPQHF

cdr3_length: 12
v_call: TRBV6-5
j_call: TRBJ1-6
cdr3_aa: CASGEGDSPLHF

cdr3_length: 13
v_call: TRBV30
j_call: TRBJ2-3
cdr3_aa: CAWLLRGSDTQYF

cdr3_length: 17
v_call: TRBV5-4
j_call: TRBJ2-1
cdr3_aa: CASSFVGLAGGYNEQFF

cdr3_length: 16
v_call: TRBV27
j_call: TRBJ2-3
cdr3_aa: CASSTRTSGERDTQYF

cdr3_length: 15
v_call: TRBV28
j_call: TRBJ2-5
cdr3_aa: CASSSLGQAQETQYF

cdr3_length: 15
v_call: TRBV14
j_call: TRBJ2-1
cdr3_aa: CASSQGTSGRDEQFF

cdr3_length: 13
v_call: TRBV27
j_call: TRBJ2-5
cdr3_aa: CASSFRRDETQYF

cdr3_length: 13
v_call: TRBV7-2
j_call: TRBJ2-3
cdr3_aa: CASRPGVLDTQYF

cdr3_length: 16
v_call: TRBV18
j_call: TRBJ2-1
cdr3_aa: CASSPPRGAGYNEQFF

cdr3_length: 12
v_call: TRBV6-5
j_call: TRBJ1-1
cdr3_aa: CASSYRGAEAFF

cdr3_length: 13
v_call: TRBV10-3
j_call: TRBJ1-3
cdr3_aa: CAISSASGNTIYF

cdr3_length: 13
v_call: TRBV30
j_call: TRBJ1-5
cdr3_aa: CAWSITGDQPQHF

cdr3_length: 13
v_call: TRBV10-3
j_call: TRBJ2-7
cdr3_aa: CAISEQERYEQYF

cdr3_length: 16
v_call: TRBV4-2
j_call: TRBJ2-6
cdr3_aa: CASSRDGDSGANVLTF

cdr3_length: 12
v_call: TRBV6-5
j_call: TRBJ2-7
cdr3_aa: CASSPTSYEQYF